The clone carrying this TCR beta chain was observed a handful of times. The antigen is unknown. This record belongs to a study of response to subunit inactivated influenza vaccine. TCRdb re-derived calls from the RT-PCR reads in MiXCR, one entry per CDR3 protein. This sample has 700,000 to 900,000 distinct CDR3 sequences, with 21% found just once. Trimming removed 3 bases from V and 8 bases from J; junction bases left unmatched: 3. The CDR3 loop spans 12 amino acids. Looked up from germline, CDR1 is KGHSH and CDR2 is LQKENI. Study-wide results and limits: The authors suggested that few new T cells are recruited per seasonal influenza vaccination.

This sequence was found in a man aged 50 to 59 who received an inactivated influenza vaccine. Sample: PBMCs from blood, taken roughly 5 days after vaccination. The chain joins TRBV18 to TRBJ2-7; 8 bases are a match to TRBD1. This CDR3 is CASSPGQGKQYF. CDR3 DNA: TGTGCCAGCTCACCCGGACAGGGCAAGCAGTACTTC. The variable domain in full, completed from reference TRBV18 and TRBJ2-7, reads NAGVMQNPRHLVRRRGQEARLRCSPMKGHSHVYWYRQLPEEGLKFMVYLQKENIIDESGMPKERFSAEFPKEGPSILRIQQVVRGDSAAYFCASSPGQGKQYFGPGTRLTVT.